This paragraph reports one TCR beta chain. Its antigen is not identified. Clones were read by immunoSEQ multiplex PCR, and TCRdb kept only the in-frame ones, dropping some. The table records over a million clones, approximately 97% of them present only once. This entry comes from a study of shared clonotypes between healthy human individuals. Study results and caveats: Naive subsets usually exceeded memory subsets in estimated richness.

Trimming removed 4 bases at V and 5 bases at J, with 11 bases between. Germline V gene data show CDR1 as MDHEN and CDR2 as SYDVKM. The CDR3 length is 14 residues. The chain is built from TRBV28 and TRBJ2-2; D call uncertain. This TCR was recovered from a man between 25 and 39 years old in good health. Sample: naive CD4+ T cells sorted from blood. Subset denoted: CD45RA+ positively selected. The DNA of the CDR3 is TGTGCCAGCAGTTGGGTAGTCGGAACCGGGGAGCTGTTTTTT. This translates into CASSWVVGTGELFF.